Listed here are 27 T cell receptor beta chains from one sample, sequenced in a study of blood T cell repertoires in COVID-19. Sequenced by immunoSEQ multiplex PCR; TCRdb stores in-frame clones only, minus some. The sample records over 150,000 clones, roughly four fifths being singletons. Sequencing used peripheral blood. These receptors all stem from a woman in her sixties with acute or convalescent COVID-19.

This clone was observed a handful of times. The chain recombines TRBV12-3 or TRBV12-4 with TRBJ1-1; D unresolved. Deletions cut 6 bases from V and 6 bases from J, with 8 bases between. The CDR3 runs 11 residues. The CDR3 sequence: CASSTVSEAFF. CDR3 in DNA: TGTGCCAGCAGCACAGTCTCTGAAGCTTTCTTT.

This chain links TRBV5-1 with TRBJ2-7; 9 bases line up with TRBD1. The CDR3 extends over 20 amino acids. The V and J ends lost 0 bases and 0 bases, in that order; junction bases with no gene match: 16. The V gene's germline CDR1 is SGHRS and CDR2 YFSETQ. DNA of the CDR3: TGCGCCAGCAGCTTGGCTTTGGGGACAGGGTTTCCACTAGCCTCCTACGAGCAGTACTTC. This translates into CASSLALGTGFPLASYEQYF.

The chain carries TRBV5-3 and TRBJ1-3; 7 bases line up with TRBD1. TRBV5-3 is filed as an ORF, its function uncertain. The CDR3 runs to 14 residues. The J segment lost 7 bases and the V segment lost 6 bases, leaving 10 bases of the junction unmatched. CDR3: CARTVYAGGNTIYF. The CDR3 bases are TGTGCCAGAACGGTCTACGCAGGGGGGAACACCATATATTTT.

The J gene is TRBJ1-2, the V gene TRBV11-2; perhaps TRBD1 as D (5 bases). From germline, CDR1 is SGHAT and CDR2 FQNNGV. This CDR3 has 14 amino acids. V was shortened by 5 bases and J by 11 bases, with 21 bases between the two germline ends. CDR3 region: CASSPGDLWARYTF. The CDR3 DNA follows: TGTGCCAGCAGCCCGGGGGACCTATGGGCTAGGTACACCTTC.

The chain carries TRBV30 and TRBJ1-4; TRBD1 might be the D (5 bases). Per the germline V gene, CDR1 is GTSNPN and CDR2 is SVGIG (reference sequence). The CDR3 runs to 14 residues. Trimming took off 2 bases at V and 2 bases at J, with 9 bases between the two ends. In DNA, the CDR3 is TGTGCCTGGAGTAGGGGAGGGACTAATGAAAAACTGTTTTTT. Amino acids: CAWSRGGTNEKLFF.

The chain joins TRBV5-1 to TRBJ2-1; 13 positions agree with TRBD2. Germline CDR1 SGHRS, CDR2 YFSETQ. CDR3 length: 16 amino acids. Trimming removed 4 bases from V and 10 bases from J; junction bases left unmatched: 11. In DNA form, the CDR3 reads TGCGCCAGCAGCGTTCCCGGGACTAGCGGGGTTGGGGAGCAGTTCTTC. This codes for CASSVPGTSGVGEQFF. The full variable domain, its missing parts supplied by reference TRBV5-1 and TRBJ2-1, is KAGVTQTPRYLIKTRGQQVTLSCSPISGHRSVSWYQQTPGQGLQFLFEYFSETQRNKGNFPGRFSGRQFSNSRSEMNVSTLELGDSALYLCASSVPGTSGVGEQFFGPGTRLTVL.

V and J are TRBV30 and TRBJ1-3; 7 bases fit TRBD1. The CDR3 runs to 17 residues. The germline V gene has CDR1 GTSNPN and CDR2 SVGIG (reference sequence). After removal of 2 bases from V and 0 bases from J, the junction contained 10 bases not matched to a gene. The CDR3 DNA is TGTGCCTGGAGTCGAGGAACTGGGACAGTCTCTGGAAACACCATATATTTT. Amino acids: CAWSRGTGTVSGNTIYF.

This rearrangement joins TRBV2 to TRBJ1-1; D uncertain. Germline V lookup: CDR1 SNHLY, CDR2 FYNNEI. The CDR3 extends over 14 amino acids. V lost 6 bases, J lost 0 bases, and 11 bases lay in between. CDR3 loop: CASSRTELNTEAFF. In DNA form, the CDR3 reads TGTGCCAGCAGCCGCACAGAACTGAACACTGAAGCTTTCTTT. The whole variable domain, filled in from reference TRBV2 and TRBJ1-1, reads EPEVTQTPSHQVTQMGQEVILRCVPISNHLYFYWYRQILGQKVEFLVSFYNNEISEKSEIFDDQFSVERPDGSNFTLKIRSTKLEDSAMYFCASSRTELNTEAFFGQGTRLTVV.

The chain employs TRBV5-8 and TRBJ1-1, with D hard to call. Germline CDR1 SGHTS, CDR2 YDEGEE. The V end lost 0 bases, the J end lost 7 bases, and 13 bases lay between the germline ends. The CDR3 spans 14 residues. The CDR3 DNA is TGTGCCAGCAGCTTGGCCAATAGCCGGGATGAAGCTTTCTTT. Amino acids: CASSLANSRDEAFF.

This chain connects TRBV29-1 to TRBJ2-2; the match to TRBD1 covers 9 bases. CDR1 and CDR2 from the germline V gene are SQVTM and ANQGSEA. The V and J ends lost 1 base and 5 bases, in that order; junction bases with no gene match: 11. This CDR3 has 17 residues. As DNA, the CDR3 is TGCAGCGTTGAAGGAAGGGGGACAGGGAGTTGGACCGGGGAGCTGTTTTTT. This codes for CSVEGRGTGSWTGELFF.

V usage is TRBV11-2 and J usage is TRBJ1-2, with D unclear. Trimming removed 4 bases from V and 3 bases from J, with 9 bases in between. The CDR3 spans 13 residues. CDR1 and CDR2 (germline): SGHAT, FQNNGV. CDR3 loop: CASSSNRYYGYTF. The CDR3, as DNA: TGTGCCAGCAGCTCTAACCGGTACTATGGCTACACCTTC.

This clone was found a few times. The V and J genes are TRBV27 and TRBJ1-5; D is ambiguous. Germline CDR1 reads MNHEY; CDR2 reads SMNVEV (reference sequence). Trimming removed 5 bases at V and 5 bases at J, with 13 bases between. The CDR3 has 14 residues. The CDR3 nucleotides are TGTGCCAGCAGTCGGTTTGTAGGAGATCAGCCCCAGCATTTT. This sequence encodes CASSRFVGDQPQHF.

CDR3 residues: CASSQTEQGPYGYTF. In nucleotides, the CDR3 is TGTGCCAGCAGCCAAACGGAACAGGGGCCTTATGGCTACACCTTC. The V and J genes are TRBV4-2 and TRBJ1-2; 7 nucleotides agree with TRBD1. The germline V gene has CDR1 LGHNA and CDR2 YNFKEQ. Unmatched junction bases numbered 8, after V lost 2 bases and J lost 5 bases. The CDR3 runs 15 residues.

The gene calls are TRBV19 and TRBJ2-6; 13 bases line up with TRBD2. Germline V CDR1 and CDR2: LNHDA, SQIVND (reference sequence). The CDR3 is 20 residues long. Losses at the gene ends were 3 bases for V and 4 bases for J; bases not matched to a gene: 12. The CDR3 protein is CASSITMLGLAGQGANVLTF. CDR3 sequence (DNA): TGTGCCAGTAGTATTACAATGCTGGGACTAGCGGGGCAAGGGGCCAACGTCCTGACTTTC.

The genes are TRBV4-1 and TRBJ1-2; tentative D call: TRBD1 (5 bases). The V gene lost 4 bases and the J gene lost 4 bases, with 13 bases spanning the gap. The length of the CDR3 is 14 residues. Per germline, CDR1 MGHRA and CDR2 YSYEKL. The CDR3 DNA reads TGCGCCAGCAGCCCCATCGGGGGATTCTATGGCTACACCTTC. Translated: CASSPIGGFYGYTF.

This chain links TRBV19 with TRBJ1-5; 9 positions agree with TRBD1. The ends lost 7 bases at V and 8 bases at J; junction bases unmatched: 12. Per germline, CDR1 LNHDA and CDR2 SQIVND (reference sequence). The CDR3 is 15 residues long. The CDR3 protein is CASTTRDRAGEPQHF. The CDR3 bases are TGTGCCAGTACTACGAGGGACAGGGCCGGGGAGCCCCAGCATTTT.

The chain is built from TRBV7-9 and TRBJ2-3; D remains ambiguous. The germline gives CDR1 SEHNR, CDR2 FQNEAQ (reference sequence). There are 13 residues in the CDR3. Deletions cut 5 bases from V and 3 bases from J, with 9 bases between. The CDR3 nucleotides are TGTGCCAGCAGCCCACCGGTAACAGATACGCAGTATTTT. This gives the protein CASSPPVTDTQYF. Variable domain in full (rest from reference TRBV7-9 and TRBJ2-3): DTGVSQNPRHKITKRGQNVTFRCDPISEHNRLYWYRQTLGQGPEFLTYFQNEAQLEKSRLLSDRFSAERPKGSFSTLEIQRTEQGDSAMYLCASSPPVTDTQYFGPGTRLTVL.

The chain combines TRBV2 with TRBJ1-5; tentative D call: TRBD1 (5 bases). The CDR3 spans 14 residues. The germline gives CDR1 SNHLY, CDR2 FYNNEI. V was trimmed by 6 bases and J by 2 bases, leaving 11 bases between them. CDR3 in DNA: TGTGCCAGCAGCAGGACACAGGGCAATCAGCCCCAGCATTTT. This encodes CASSRTQGNQPQHF.

V usage is TRBV6-5 and J usage is TRBJ1-5, with a tentative D call TRBD1 (6 bases). V lost 6 bases to trimming and J lost 0 bases, with 12 bases between them. This CDR3 spans 15 amino acids. Germline V gives CDR1 MNHEY, CDR2 SVGAGI. The chain's CDR3 is CASRPQGISNQPQHF. CDR3 DNA: TGTGCCAGCAGGCCGCAGGGGATTAGCAATCAGCCCCAGCATTTT.

The gene calls are TRBV19 and TRBJ1-5; a possible D gene is TRBD1 (6 bases). Trimming cost V 5 bases and J 6 bases, with 11 bases left between them. CDR1 is LNHDA and CDR2 is SQIVND in the germline V gene (reference sequence). The CDR3 is 13 residues long. The DNA of the CDR3 is TGTGCCAGTAGTTCGCAGGGGCCTCAGCCCCAGCATTTT. Protein product: CASSSQGPQPQHF.

The chain has TRBV5-8 and TRBJ1-6; TRBD1 aligns across 10 bases. Germline V gene data show CDR1 as SGHTS and CDR2 as YDEGEE. J gave up 9 bases and V 3 bases, and 3 bases lay outside the gene matches. This CDR3 has 14 amino acids. CDR3 in amino acids: CASSSGTGVSPLHF. CDR3 coding DNA: TGTGCCAGCAGCTCCGGGACAGGGGTTTCACCCCTCCACTTT.

The J gene is TRBJ1-1, the V gene TRBV30, with D unclear. This CDR3 comprises 14 residues. Germline V lookup: CDR1 GTSNPN, CDR2 SVGIG (reference sequence). V was shortened by 0 bases and J by 3 bases, with 11 bases between the two germline ends. DNA of the CDR3: TGTGCCTGGAGTGTAGCGGGGTGGGACACTGAAGCTTTCTTT. Protein product: CAWSVAGWDTEAFF.

The genes are TRBV9 and TRBJ2-3; TRBD2 matches 10 bases. The junction had 11 bases not matched to a gene; V was cut back by 2 bases and J by 2 bases. Germline CDR1 reads SGDLS; CDR2 reads YYNGEE. The CDR3 is made up of 18 amino acids. CDR3 amino acids: CASSVGLPSGGLTDTQYF. CDR3 DNA: TGTGCCAGCAGCGTCGGGCTCCCTAGCGGGGGCCTCACAGATACGCAGTATTTT.

The CDR3 protein is CASSPGQGRETQYF. Written as DNA, the CDR3 is TGTGCCAGCTCACCAGGACAGGGTCGGGAGACCCAGTACTTC. The chain combines TRBV18 with TRBJ2-5, with TRBD1 matching 8 bases. Germline lookup yields CDR1 KGHSH and CDR2 LQKENI. The CDR3 is 14 amino acids. V dropped 2 bases and J dropped 5; count of bases not matched to a gene: 4.

At least ten counts were recorded for this clone. The chain joins TRBV6-5 to TRBJ2-7, with D perhaps TRBD1 (6 bases). CDR1 is MNHEY, CDR2 SVGAGI, per germline. The CDR3 sequence is 13 residues long. V gave up 5 bases and J gave up 3 bases, with 11 bases separating them. CDR3: CASSITGFYEQYF. As DNA, the CDR3 is TGTGCCAGCAGTATAACAGGGTTCTACGAGCAGTACTTC.

The rearrangement links TRBV7-6 to TRBJ1-1, with D possibly being TRBD1 (5 bases). The CDR3 totals 14 residues. CDR1 is SGHVS and CDR2 is FNYEAQ in the germline V gene. Trimming stripped 3 bases from V and 3 bases from J, with 11 bases between. The CDR3 DNA follows: TGTGCCAGCAGCTTCCCGACAGAATACACTGAAGCTTTCTTT. Residues: CASSFPTEYTEAFF.

This chain uses TRBV14 with TRBJ2-1; the match to TRBD2 covers 7 bases. The J segment lost 2 bases and the V segment lost 3 bases, leaving 4 bases of the junction unmatched. The germline V gene has CDR1 SGHDN and CDR2 FVKESK. CDR3 length: 15 amino acids. The CDR3 reads CASSHGGVAYNEQFF. As DNA, the CDR3 is TGTGCCAGCAGCCATGGGGGGGTGGCCTACAATGAGCAGTTCTTC. The full variable domain, in which reference TRBV14 and TRBJ2-1 provide the parts outside the CDR3, is EAGVTQFPSHSVIEKGQTVTLRCDPISGHDNLYWYRRVMGKEIKFLLHFVKESKQDESGMPNNRFLAERTGGTYSTLKVQPAELEDSGVYFCASSHGGVAYNEQFFGPGTRLTVL.